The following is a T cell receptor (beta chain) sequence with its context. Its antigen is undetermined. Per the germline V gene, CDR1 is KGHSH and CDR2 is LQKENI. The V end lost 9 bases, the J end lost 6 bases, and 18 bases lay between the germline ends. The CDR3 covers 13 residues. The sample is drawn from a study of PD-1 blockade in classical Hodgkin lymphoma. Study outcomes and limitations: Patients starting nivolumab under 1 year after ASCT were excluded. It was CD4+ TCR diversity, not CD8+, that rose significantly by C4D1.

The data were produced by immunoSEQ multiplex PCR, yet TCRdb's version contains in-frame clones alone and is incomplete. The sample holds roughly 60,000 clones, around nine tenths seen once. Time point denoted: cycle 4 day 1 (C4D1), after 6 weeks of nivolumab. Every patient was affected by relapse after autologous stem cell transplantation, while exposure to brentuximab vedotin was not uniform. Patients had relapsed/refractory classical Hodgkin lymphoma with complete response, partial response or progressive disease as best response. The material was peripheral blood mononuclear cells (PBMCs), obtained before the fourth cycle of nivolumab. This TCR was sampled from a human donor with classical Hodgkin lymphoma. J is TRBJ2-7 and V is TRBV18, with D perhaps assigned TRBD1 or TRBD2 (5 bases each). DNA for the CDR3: TGTGCCAGTTCTCGGGACGGCCTTGGCGAGCAGTACTTC. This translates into CASSRDGLGEQYF. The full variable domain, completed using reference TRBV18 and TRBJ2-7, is NAGVMQNPRHLVRRRGQEARLRCSPMKGHSHVYWYRQLPEEGLKFMVYLQKENIIDESGMPKERFSAEFPKEGPSILRIQQVVRGDSAAYFCASSRDGLGEQYFGPGTRLTVT.